This record looks at one TCR beta chain sequence and its context. No antigen is known for it. The sample comes from a study of human T cells and chemical hapten exposure. Overall study: Across samples, TCR yields varied, mostly owing to small differences in pooled library volumes.

Unfractionated whole blood was the source of the extracted total RNA. CDR1 and CDR2 (germline): WNHNN, SYGVQD (reference sequence). The CDR3 runs to 13 residues. The V end lost 2 bases, the J end lost 3 bases, and 5 bases lay between the germline ends. Findings of the study overall: The number of TCRs over 1 in 1000 frequency stayed unchanged after DPC.

Library construction involved attaching unique molecular identifiers to individual cDNA molecules, which allowed quantitative, reproducible TCR counting. Original processing notes: Ranging from about 20,000 to 750,000, TCR counts per sample had a median value of around 100,000. TCRdb re-derived calls from the 5' RACE reads in MiXCR, one entry per CDR3 protein. The V and J calls and clone size are TCRdb's, not the authors'. The sample includes about 80,000 distinct CDR3 sequences, less than 9.5% seen only once; the top ten take 2% to 2.5%. The rearrangement links TRBV10-1 to TRBJ2-1; possibly TRBD2 for D (5 bases). The clonotype originates from a male donor in good health. The CDR3 sequence: CASSEGGYNEQFF. DNA for the CDR3: TGCGCCAGCAGTGAGGGAGGCTACAATGAGCAGTTCTTC.